A single sample is the source of the 11 T cell receptor beta chains below, sequenced in a study of blood T cell repertoires in COVID-19. Here immunoSEQ multiplex PCR was the method, and the copy in TCRdb shows in-frame clones only, minus some. Of some 120,000 clones in the sample, 85% were seen once. The sample taken for sequencing was peripheral blood. The receptors stem from a woman aged 80 or over with COVID-19, enrolled during active disease.

The chain is built from TRBV9 and TRBJ2-2, with 7 bases lining up with TRBD1. The V gene's germline CDR1 is SGDLS and CDR2 YYNGEE. This CDR3 is 15 amino acids long. V gave up 4 bases and J gave up 2 bases; unmatched junction bases: 5. The CDR3 DNA is TGTGCCAGCAGCACGGGACAGATTAACACCGGGGAGCTGTTTTTT. Translating it yields CASSTGQINTGELFF.

This clone appeared a single time. The chain combines TRBV5-4 with TRBJ1-2, with D possibly TRBD1 on 6 matching bases. The CDR3 is 14 residues long. CDR1 is SGHNT, CDR2 YYREEE, per germline (reference sequence). V lost 2 bases to trimming and J lost 4 bases, with 12 bases between them. In DNA form, the CDR3 reads TGTGCCAGCAGCTTACAGGGTGCTAGCTATGGCTACACCTTC. Translating gives CASSLQGASYGYTF.

The V call is TRBV12-5, the J call TRBJ1-5; possibly TRBD1 for D (6 bases). Per germline, CDR1 LGHNT and CDR2 FRNRAP. The CDR3 extends over 18 amino acids. Trimming stripped 6 bases from V and 0 bases from J, with 21 bases between. This CDR3 is CASGHGQFYLYSNQPQHF. In nucleotides, the CDR3 is TGTGCTAGTGGCCACGGACAGTTCTACCTGTATAGCAATCAGCCCCAGCATTTT.

The chain uses TRBV5-6 and TRBJ2-7, with 9 bases matching TRBD1. CDR1 SGHDT and CDR2 YYEEEE come from the germline V gene. J gave up 2 bases and V 1 base, and 10 bases lay outside the gene matches. The CDR3 has 17 amino acids. CDR3 nucleotides: TGTGCCAGCAGCTTGCCTTTTGCCGGGACAGGGCCCTACGAGCAGTACTTC. Translating gives CASSLPFAGTGPYEQYF.

The V gene is TRBV5-1, the J gene TRBJ1-2; perhaps TRBD1 as D (5 bases). V lost 4 bases to trimming and J lost 1 base, with 11 bases between them. The CDR3 contains 14 residues. In germline, CDR1 is SGHRS, CDR2 YFSETQ. The CDR3 spells CASSTTQGNYGYTF. CDR3 bases: TGCGCCAGCAGCACTACCCAGGGTAACTATGGCTACACCTTC.

The chain recombines TRBV6-5 with TRBJ2-5, with D tentatively TRBD1 (5 bases). Germline CDR1 is MNHEY and CDR2 is SVGAGI. CDR3 length: 13 amino acids. Deletions cut 7 bases from V and 2 bases from J, with 11 bases between. CDR3 amino acids: CASIRGYQETQYF. In nucleotides, the CDR3 is TGTGCCAGCATAAGGGGTTATCAAGAGACCCAGTACTTC.

This clone was recorded once. This chain links TRBV5-6 with TRBJ1-5, with 7 bases that match TRBD1. CDR1 and CDR2 from the germline V gene are SGHDT and YYEEEE. CDR3 length: 13 residues. V trimming: 4 bases; J trimming: 6 bases; junction bases outside the gene matches: 4. The CDR3 protein is CASSPTGVQPQHF. In DNA, the CDR3 is TGTGCCAGCAGCCCTACAGGGGTTCAGCCCCAGCATTTT.

The CDR3 sequence: CASCPGANYGYTF. The CDR3 DNA reads as TGTGCCAGCTGTCCGGGGGCTAACTATGGCTACACCTTC. The chain links TRBV2 to TRBJ1-2, with a weak D call TRBD1 (5 bases). The V end lost 8 bases, the J end lost 0 bases, and 10 bases lay between the germline ends. The CDR3 loop spans 13 amino acids. The germline V gene encodes CDR1 SNHLY and CDR2 FYNNEI.

As DNA, the CDR3 is TGTGCCAGCAGCTCTACAGGGAAGAACTATGGCTACACCTTC. Protein: CASSSTGKNYGYTF. The V and J genes are TRBV11-3 and TRBJ1-2; D possibly corresponds to TRBD1 (6 bases). The V and J ends lost 4 bases and 2 bases respectively, with 11 bases between them. Germline CDR1 reads SGHNT; CDR2 reads YENEEA. This CDR3 has 14 amino acids.

V usage is TRBV2 and J usage is TRBJ1-4; D remains unclear. V was shortened by 5 bases and J by 8 bases, with 15 bases between the two germline ends. Looked up from germline, CDR1 is SNHLY and CDR2 is FYNNEI. The CDR3 spans 14 residues. CDR3 in amino acids: CASSFEEEEEKLFF. The CDR3 coding sequence is TGTGCCAGCAGTTTCGAGGAGGAGGAGGAAAAACTGTTTTTT. Based on the CDR3 plus reference TRBV2 and TRBJ1-4, the full variable domain is EPEVTQTPSHQVTQMGQEVILRCVPISNHLYFYWYRQILGQKVEFLVSFYNNEISEKSEIFDDQFSVERPDGSNFTLKIRSTKLEDSAMYFCASSFEEEEEKLFFGSGTQLSVL.

This clone was counted only a few times. The V gene is TRBV7-2, the J gene TRBJ2-3; a possible D gene is TRBD2 (6 bases). This CDR3 has 15 amino acids. The germline CDR1 and CDR2 sequences are SGHTA and FQGNSA. With 3 bases removed from V and 1 base from J, the gap between germline ends came to 11 bases. CDR3 region: CASSFSGGGTDTQYF. As DNA, the CDR3 is TGTGCCAGCAGCTTTAGCGGAGGGGGCACAGATACGCAGTATTTT.